Shown below are 13 T cell receptor beta chains from a single sample sequenced in a study of radiotherapy plus CTLA-4 blockade in lung cancer. Method: immunoSEQ multiplex PCR; TCRdb's copy keeps in-frame clones and lacks some. This sample has 25,000 to 35,000 clones, with 70% to 80% found just once. This specimen consisted of peripheral blood, obtained from a patient treated with radiotherapy plus ipilimumab. The receptor set was obtained from a human donor with non-small cell lung cancer that progressed on radiotherapy plus ipilimumab.

This clone has a handful of counts. The chain employs TRBV27 and TRBJ1-2; 7 bases are shared with TRBD1. The CDR3 runs to 16 residues. The junction had 13 bases not matched to a gene; V was cut back by 5 bases and J by 4 bases. Germline CDR1 MNHEY, CDR2 SMNVEV (reference sequence). CDR3 in amino acids: CASSLRDSPWRYGYTF. The CDR3, as DNA: TGTGCCAGCAGTCTTCGGGACAGTCCCTGGCGCTATGGCTACACCTTC.

The V and J genes are TRBV7-8 and TRBJ2-1; TRBD2 agrees at 13 bases. The length of the CDR3 is 18 residues. CDR1 and CDR2 from the germline V gene are SGHVS and FQNEAQ. After removal of 4 bases from V and 6 bases from J, the junction contained 12 bases not matched to a gene. CDR3 sequence: CASSSSQLAGGIVNEQFF. DNA of the CDR3: TGTGCCAGCAGCTCCTCGCAACTAGCGGGAGGGATAGTCAATGAGCAGTTCTTC.

The rearrangement joins TRBV6-1 to TRBJ1-5; no reliable D call. Looked up from germline, CDR1 is MNHNS and CDR2 is SASEGT. The CDR3 consists of 18 residues. V shed 2 bases and J shed 0 bases, with 17 bases lying between them. CDR3 in amino acids: CASSETQQGLYSNQPQHF. In DNA form, the CDR3 reads TGTGCCAGCAGTGAAACCCAACAAGGATTATATAGCAATCAGCCCCAGCATTTT.

The chain employs TRBV19 and TRBJ2-5; TRBD1 matches 7 bases. V was clipped by 8 bases and J by 5 bases; unmatched bases: 11. There are 14 residues in the CDR3. Germline loops: CDR1 LNHDA, CDR2 SQIVND (reference sequence). The CDR3 region has the DNA TGTGCCAGTGGGAAAGGACAGGATTTGGAGACCCAGTACTTC. This encodes CASGKGQDLETQYF.

This clone was counted once. Germline is not matched at one junction end, which may reflect a read error. The chain carries TRBV10-3 and TRBJ2-7; 8 bases fit TRBD1. The CDR3 runs to 14 residues. CDR1 ENHRY and CDR2 SYGVKD come from the germline V gene. For the CDR3, the DNA is TGTGCCGTCAGGACACAGGGGGGCTCCTACGAGCAGTACTTC. Translation: CAVRTQGGSYEQYF.

J is TRBJ2-5 and V is TRBV27; D is perhaps TRBD1 (6 bases). V shed 5 bases and J shed 1 base, with 20 bases lying between them. Germline loops: CDR1 MNHEY, CDR2 SMNVEV (reference sequence). This CDR3 is 17 amino acids long. The CDR3 loop reads CASSPLGVGGFQETQYF. CDR3 DNA sequence: TGTGCCAGCAGTCCCCTTGGTGTAGGGGGATTCCAAGAGACCCAGTACTTC.

This clone was counted between two and nine times. This chain links TRBV5-6 with TRBJ2-5; D gene unclear. CDR1 is SGHDT, CDR2 YYEEEE, per germline. The CDR3 length is 13 residues. Trimming took off 0 bases at V and 0 bases at J, with 3 bases between the two ends. CDR3 in DNA: TGTGCCAGCAGCTTGGGCGACCAAGAGACCCAGTACTTC. Its translation is CASSLGDQETQYF.

This clone was seen a handful of times. The rearrangement uses TRBV7-9 and TRBJ2-1, with D maybe TRBD2 (6 bases). The CDR3 length is 14 residues. The germline gives CDR1 SEHNR, CDR2 FQNEAQ (reference sequence). V lost 3 bases, J lost 1 base, and 7 bases lay in between. CDR3 loop: CASSFGTSYNEQFF. Here the CDR3 DNA reads TGTGCCAGCAGCTTTGGGACTTCCTACAATGAGCAGTTCTTC.

The J gene is TRBJ1-2, the V gene TRBV5-1, with TRBD1 as a possible D gene (6 bases). CDR3 length: 13 amino acids. Germline CDR1 and CDR2: SGHRS and YFSETQ. Trimming shortened V by 0 bases and J by 4 bases, and 7 bases separated the two germline ends. This CDR3 is CASSLEQGYGYTF. In DNA form, the CDR3 reads TGCGCCAGCAGCTTGGAACAGGGCTATGGCTACACCTTC.

The J gene is TRBJ1-2, the V gene TRBV28, with D possibly TRBD1 on 6 matching bases. Germline V gives CDR1 MDHEN, CDR2 SYDVKM. The CDR3 extends over 13 amino acids. V lost 5 bases to trimming and J lost 4 bases, with 11 bases between them. Written as DNA, the CDR3 is TGTGCCAGCAGTATCAACAGGGCCTATGGCTACACCTTC. Translating it yields CASSINRAYGYTF.

The rearrangement uses TRBV28 and TRBJ2-5; 10 bases line up with TRBD2. Trimming took 6 bases from V and 6 from J; bases not matched to a gene: 7. This CDR3 is built from 14 residues. CDR1 MDHEN and CDR2 SYDVKM come from the germline V gene. The CDR3 DNA reads TGTGCCAGCAGCGGGGCTAGCGGGAGTCAGACCCAGTACTTC. It specifies CASSGASGSQTQYF.

V usage is TRBV6-1 and J usage is TRBJ2-3; TRBD2 matches 11 bases. V gave up 8 bases and J gave up 8 bases; unmatched junction bases: 12. The CDR3 is 15 residues long. The V gene's germline CDR1 is MNHNS and CDR2 SASEGT. CDR3 protein: CASWSGSGGAGTQYF. CDR3 in DNA: TGTGCCAGCTGGAGCGGTAGCGGGGGGGCGGGTACGCAGTATTTT.

The chain links TRBV2 to TRBJ1-1, with D unclear. Trimming removed 8 bases at V and 3 bases at J, with 10 bases between. Germline V gene data show CDR1 as SNHLY and CDR2 as FYNNEI. The CDR3 extends over 12 amino acids. The CDR3 coding sequence is TGTGCCAGCTTTCCTGGGTACACTGAAGCTTTCTTT. Amino acid sequence: CASFPGYTEAFF.